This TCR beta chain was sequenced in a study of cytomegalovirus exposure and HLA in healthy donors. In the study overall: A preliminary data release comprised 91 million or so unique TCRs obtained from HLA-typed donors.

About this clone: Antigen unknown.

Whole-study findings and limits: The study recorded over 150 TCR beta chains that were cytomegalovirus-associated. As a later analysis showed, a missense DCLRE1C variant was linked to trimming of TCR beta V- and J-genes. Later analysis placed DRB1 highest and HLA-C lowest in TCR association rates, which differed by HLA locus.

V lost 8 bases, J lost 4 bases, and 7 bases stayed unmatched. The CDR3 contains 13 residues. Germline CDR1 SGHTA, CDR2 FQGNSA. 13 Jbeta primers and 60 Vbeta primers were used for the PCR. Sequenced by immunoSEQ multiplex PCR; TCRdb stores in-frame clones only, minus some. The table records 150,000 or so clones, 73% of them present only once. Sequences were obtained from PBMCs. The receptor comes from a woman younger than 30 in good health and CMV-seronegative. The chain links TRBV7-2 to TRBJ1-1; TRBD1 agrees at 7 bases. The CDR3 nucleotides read TGTGCCAGCGGCGACAGGGTAAGCACTGAAGCTTTCTTT. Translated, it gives CASGDRVSTEAFF.